Sequencing of this T cell receptor beta chain was carried out in a study of T cells in Graves' hyperthyroidism and ophthalmopathy. Worth noting for this clonotype: One end of the junction fails to match germline, which may point to a read error.

What was amplified from RNA transcripts were TCR beta CDR3 regions. HTBI primers were employed in a first-round RT-PCR of the TCR CDR3. TCRdb re-called the multiplex PCR reads with MiXCR, one entry per CDR3 protein. The data hold some 570,000 distinct CDR3 sequences, with roughly 17% observed a single time. The TCR comes from a woman aged 18-35 years with Graves' ophthalmopathy. The sequenced material came from blood.

The CDR3, as DNA: TGCGCCAGATATACAGGGGGATCGGAAGAGACCCAGTACTTC. It codes for CARYTGGSEETQYF. The chain couples TRBV13 to TRBJ2-5; 8 bases line up with TRBD1. CDR1 is PRHDT, CDR2 FYEKMQ, per germline (reference sequence). This CDR3 contains 14 residues.